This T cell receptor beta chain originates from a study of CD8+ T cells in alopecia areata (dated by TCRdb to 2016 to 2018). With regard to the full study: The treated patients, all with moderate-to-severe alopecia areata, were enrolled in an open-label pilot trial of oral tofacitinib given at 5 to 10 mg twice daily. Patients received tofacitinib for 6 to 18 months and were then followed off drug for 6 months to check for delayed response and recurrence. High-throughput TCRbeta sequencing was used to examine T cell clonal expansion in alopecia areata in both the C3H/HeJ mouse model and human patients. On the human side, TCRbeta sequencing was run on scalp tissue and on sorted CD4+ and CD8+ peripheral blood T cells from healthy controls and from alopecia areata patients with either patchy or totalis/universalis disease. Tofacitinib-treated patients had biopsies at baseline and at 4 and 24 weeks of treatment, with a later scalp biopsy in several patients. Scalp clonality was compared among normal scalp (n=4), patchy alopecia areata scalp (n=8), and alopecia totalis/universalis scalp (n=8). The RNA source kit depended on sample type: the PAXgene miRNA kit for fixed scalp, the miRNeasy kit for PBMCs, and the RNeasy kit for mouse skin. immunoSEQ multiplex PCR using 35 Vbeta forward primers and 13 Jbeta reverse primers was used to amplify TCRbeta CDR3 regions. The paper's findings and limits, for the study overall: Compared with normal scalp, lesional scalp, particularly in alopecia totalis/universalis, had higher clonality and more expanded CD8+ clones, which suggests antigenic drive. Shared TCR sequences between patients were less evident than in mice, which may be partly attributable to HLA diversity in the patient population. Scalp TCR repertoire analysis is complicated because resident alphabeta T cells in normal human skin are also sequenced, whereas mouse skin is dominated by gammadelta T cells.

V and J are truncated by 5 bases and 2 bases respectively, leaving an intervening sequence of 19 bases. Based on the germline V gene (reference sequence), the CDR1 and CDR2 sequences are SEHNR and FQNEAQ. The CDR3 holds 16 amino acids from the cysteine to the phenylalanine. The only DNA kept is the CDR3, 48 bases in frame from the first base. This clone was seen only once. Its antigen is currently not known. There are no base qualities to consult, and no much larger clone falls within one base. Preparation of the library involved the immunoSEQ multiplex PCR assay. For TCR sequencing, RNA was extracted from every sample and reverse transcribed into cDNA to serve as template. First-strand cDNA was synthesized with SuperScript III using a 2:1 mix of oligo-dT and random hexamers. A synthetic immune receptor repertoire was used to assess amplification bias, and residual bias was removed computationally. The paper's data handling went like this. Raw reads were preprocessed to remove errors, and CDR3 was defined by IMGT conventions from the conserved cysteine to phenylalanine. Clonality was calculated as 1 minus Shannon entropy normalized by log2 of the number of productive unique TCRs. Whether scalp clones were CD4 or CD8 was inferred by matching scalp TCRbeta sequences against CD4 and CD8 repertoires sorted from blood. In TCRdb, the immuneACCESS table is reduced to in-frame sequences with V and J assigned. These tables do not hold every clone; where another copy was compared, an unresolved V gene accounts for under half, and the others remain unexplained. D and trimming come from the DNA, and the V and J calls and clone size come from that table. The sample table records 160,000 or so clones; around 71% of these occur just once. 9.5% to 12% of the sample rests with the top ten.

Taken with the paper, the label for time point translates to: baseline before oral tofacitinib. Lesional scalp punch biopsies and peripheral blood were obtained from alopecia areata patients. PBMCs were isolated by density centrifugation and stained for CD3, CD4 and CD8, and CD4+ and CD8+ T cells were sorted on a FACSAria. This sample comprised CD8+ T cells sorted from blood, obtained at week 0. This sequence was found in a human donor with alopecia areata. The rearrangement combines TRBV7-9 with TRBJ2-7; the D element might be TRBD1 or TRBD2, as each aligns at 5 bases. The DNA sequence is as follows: TGTGCCAGCAGCCCATTTGAGGGGCACAGCCCCTACGAGCAGTACTTC. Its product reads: CASSPFEGHSPYEQYF.